The rows below give T cell receptor beta chains drawn from one sample of a study of identical twins. One entry per CDR3 protein results from TCRdb running MiXCR on the 5' RACE reads. The sample has 550,000 to 700,000 distinct CDR3 sequences, 9% to 10% seen once. This sample also appeared in a second study, on yellow fever vaccine responses in identical twins.

Input material: PBMCs. All receptors come from a woman between 18 and 29 years old in good health. The CDR3 runs from the conserved cysteine through the conserved F or W. The order of the fields is D gene, clone size, V gene, J gene, CDR3 DNA, CDR3 protein. A D gene is named only where the DNA matches it firmly. Rows may omit the clone size; those that give it use once, few, many or a size class.

TRBD1	.	TRBV5-6	TRBJ2-2	TGTGCCAGCAGCTTGGGGTTGACAGGGGTCACCGGGGAGCTGTTTTTT	CASSLGLTGVTGELFF
.	few	TRBV4-2	TRBJ2-2	TGTGCCAGCAGTGAGCTGGGCCCGAACACCGGGGAGCTGTTTTTT	CASSELGPNTGELFF
.	.	TRBV30	TRBJ2-6	TGTGCCTGGGGACAACACACCTCTGGGGCCAACGTCCTGACTTTC	CAWGQHTSGANVLTF
.	many	TRBV20-1	TRBJ2-1	TGCAGTGCTAGAGAGGTGGGCTCGGAGTATTTTGAGCAGTTCTTC	CSAREVGSEYFEQFF
TRBD1	few	TRBV7-2	TRBJ1-4	TGTGCCAGCAGCTTAGCGCCCGGGACAGGGAAGGGAAAACTGTTTTTT	CASSLAPGTGKGKLFF
.	.	TRBV5-5	TRBJ2-7	TGTGCCAGCAGCTTGGTAGGGTCGGAGTCCATCTTCTACGAGCAGTACTTC	CASSLVGSESIFYEQYF
TRBD1	few	TRBV12-3/TRBV12-4	TRBJ2-7	TGTGCCAGCAGTTTACCTACTAACAGGGGCGAGCAGTACTTC	CASSLPTNRGEQYF
TRBD2	few	TRBV6-1	TRBJ2-7	TGTGCCAGCAGTAGAGGGACTAGCGGGAGGGGCTCCTACGAGCAGTACTTC	CASSRGTSGRGSYEQYF
TRBD1	few	TRBV4-3	TRBJ2-1	TGCGCCAGCAGCCAAGGGACACAGGGGATTGGTCTCGGTGAGCAGTTCTTC	CASSQGTQGIGLGEQFF
.	many	TRBV20-1	TRBJ2-3	TGCAGTGCTAGTCTGCTAGCCGCCGATACGCAGTATTTT	CSASLLAADTQYF
TRBD2	many	TRBV20-1	TRBJ2-1	TGCAGTGCTAGAGACAGGACTAGTGGTAGGTCCTACAATGAGCAGTTCTTC	CSARDRTSGRSYNEQFF
TRBD2	.	TRBV7-6	TRBJ2-2	TGTGCCAGCAGCCGCGGACGGGGGGGGACCGGGGAGCTGTTTTTT	CASSRGRGGTGELFF
TRBD2	.	TRBV30	TRBJ2-1	TGTGCCTGGGGGACTAGCGGAGAGCAGTTCTTC	CAWGTSGEQFF
.	.	TRBV7-6	TRBJ1-6	TGTGCCAGCAGCTTATCGGACATCTCCTATAATTCACCCCTCCACTTT	CASSLSDISYNSPLHF
.	few	TRBV28	TRBJ2-6	TGTGCCAGCAGTTTGGGCAGGGGCCTATTGGGGGGGGCCAACGTCCTGACTTTC	CASSLGRGLLGGANVLTF
TRBD1	.	TRBV28	TRBJ1-5	TGTGCCAGCAGGCGGGCCAGGGGGCTTCAGCCCCAGCATTTT	CASRRARGLQPQHF
.	.	TRBV4-2	TRBJ2-5	TGTGCCAGCAGCCAAGCCTATCACGTGGGAGAAGAGACCCAGTACTTC	CASSQAYHVGEETQYF
.	few	TRBV6-1	TRBJ2-3	TGTGCCAGCAGTCCGGTGGTAGGGGCCCGCACAGATACGCAGTATTTT	CASSPVVGARTDTQYF
TRBD1	.	TRBV20-1	TRBJ2-3	TGCAGTGCTGGATCTTGGACAGGATACACAGATACGCAGTATTTT	CSAGSWTGYTDTQYF
.	many	TRBV6-5	TRBJ1-6	TGTGCCAGCAGTTACTCGGTGGGGGTTTCCTATAATTCACCCCTCCACTTT	CASSYSVGVSYNSPLHF
.	many	TRBV7-9	TRBJ2-1	TGTGCCAGCAGCTATGGGACACGGTTGAACAATGAGCAGTTCTTC	CASSYGTRLNNEQFF
TRBD2	.	TRBV12-3/TRBV12-4	TRBJ2-3	TGTGCCAGCAGCCGACATCTTACTAGCGGGGGGGCCGCAGATACGCAGTATTTT	CASSRHLTSGGAADTQYF
TRBD1	.	TRBV5-1	TRBJ2-3	TGCGCCAGCAGCCAGGGACAGCACACTAGCACAGATACGCAGTATTTT	CASSQGQHTSTDTQYF
TRBD1	few	TRBV11-3	TRBJ2-1	TGTGCCAGCAGCCGGGGACAGCTAAATGAGCAGTTCTTC	CASSRGQLNEQFF
.	many	TRBV27	TRBJ2-5	TGTGCCAGCAGCTCACCCCTCCGGGAGACCCAGTACTTC	CASSSPLRETQYF
TRBD1	few	TRBV5-1	TRBJ2-1	TGCGCCAGCGACCTCACAGGGGGGTCCTACAATGAGCAGTTCTTC	CASDLTGGSYNEQFF
TRBD2	once	TRBV7-6	TRBJ2-1	TGTGCCAGCAGCCAGGACCCCTTTCTAGCGGGGAGTTACAATGAGCAGTTCTTC	CASSQDPFLAGSYNEQFF
.	.	TRBV10-3	TRBJ1-2	TGTGCCATCAAGGAGCAGGCGGGTTTTGGCTACACCTTC	CAIKEQAGFGYTF
TRBD2	.	TRBV3-1	TRBJ2-7	TGTGCCAGCAGCCAAGATCTACCCGCGTCGGGGGGGCTCTACGAGCAGTACTTC	CASSQDLPASGGLYEQYF
.	many	TRBV7-8	TRBJ2-3	TGTGCCAGCGCGCGACCCACAGATACGCAGTATTTT	CASARPTDTQYF
.	many	TRBV7-9	TRBJ2-2	TGTGCCAGCAGCTTATTCTCAGGGTCCGGGGAGCTGTTTTTT	CASSLFSGSGELFF
.	few	TRBV2	TRBJ2-7	TGTGCCAGCACCGTCAGGGACGCAGCCTACGAGCAGTACTTC	CASTVRDAAYEQYF
TRBD1	many	TRBV27	TRBJ1-3	TGTGCCAGCAGTTTATTGGGGACAGCTGGAAACACCATATATTTT	CASSLLGTAGNTIYF
.	few	TRBV9	TRBJ1-2	TGTGCCAGCAGCCGGTTGCCGGGGGGACTTAACTATGGCTACACCTTC	CASSRLPGGLNYGYTF
.	.	TRBV6-2/TRBV6-3	TRBJ1-1	TGTGCCAGCAGTTCGATGATGCAGGGGAACCAAACGAACACTGAAGCTTTCTTT	CASSSMMQGNQTNTEAFF
.	.	TRBV11-1	TRBJ2-6	TGTGCCAGCAGCTTAGACGCGCTGGCTGTGGGCTCTGGGGCCAACGTCCTGACTTTC	CASSLDALAVGSGANVLTF
.	few	TRBV10-3	TRBJ2-5	TGTGCCATCAGTGAAGGTGGAGGGTTTCTCCAAGAGACCCAGTACTTC	CAISEGGGFLQETQYF
.	.	TRBV27	TRBJ2-3	TGTGCCAGCAGCCGGACGGGGGCGGGGAGGGGCGCAGATACGCAGTATTTT	CASSRTGAGRGADTQYF
.	.	TRBV7-3	TRBJ2-1	TGTGCCAGCTCCACGGGGGCGGGGAATGAGCAGTTCTTC	CASSTGAGNEQFF
TRBD2	many	TRBV18	TRBJ2-7	TGTGCCAGCTCACCAGGCCAGCGGGGGGTCGAGCAGTACTTC	CASSPGQRGVEQYF
.	.	TRBV11-2	TRBJ2-2	TGTGCCAGCAGCTTAGATGCGCAATCCACCGGGGAGCTGTTTTTT	CASSLDAQSTGELFF
.	many	TRBV3-1	TRBJ2-1	TGTGCCAGCAGCCTAAGCGACCGTAACTCTAATGAGCAGTTCTTC	CASSLSDRNSNEQFF
TRBD2	few	TRBV12-3/TRBV12-4	TRBJ2-3	TGTGCCAGCAGTTCTAGCGGGGGGGCTCTAGATACGCAGTATTTT	CASSSSGGALDTQYF
TRBD1	.	TRBV7-8	TRBJ1-1	TGTGCCAGCAGCATACTAGACAGGGCTACTGAAGCTTTCTTT	CASSILDRATEAFF
.	many	TRBV7-9	TRBJ2-3	TGTGCCAGCAGCCCTAGGACGGGAGAGCACACAGATACGCAGTATTTT	CASSPRTGEHTDTQYF
TRBD2	.	TRBV7-2	TRBJ2-7	TGTGCCAGCAGCGGCCGGGGGGGGGCACCCTTTTACGAGCAGTACTTC	CASSGRGGAPFYEQYF
TRBD2	many	TRBV5-6	TRBJ2-3	TGTGCCAGCAGCCTAGCGGGGGGCAGACATACGCAGTATTTT	CASSLAGGRHTQYF
.	few	TRBV29-1	TRBJ2-2	TGCAGCGTTTCCTCGGGGCCCGGGGAGCTGTTTTTT	CSVSSGPGELFF
TRBD1	many	TRBV28	TRBJ1-6	TGTGCCAGCAGTTCCGGGACAGGGAAGGGGACGGGTAATTCACCCCTCCACTTT	CASSSGTGKGTGNSPLHF
TRBD2	few	TRBV4-1	TRBJ2-3	TGCGCCAGCAGCTCTCCGGGACTAGCGGGGAATACGCAGTATTTT	CASSSPGLAGNTQYF
TRBD1	many	TRBV6-4	TRBJ2-5	TGTGCCAGCGCCATCGGACAGGGAGAGACCCAGTACTTC	CASAIGQGETQYF